The clone carrying this T cell receptor beta chain was counted many times. Its specificity is unknown. Each CDR3 protein is one row after TCRdb ran MiXCR on the 5' RACE reads. The table has 320,000 or so distinct CDR3 sequences, around 8.1% seen once. This sample was taken from a study of T cells after yellow fever vaccination. CDR1 is SGHDN and CDR2 is FVKESK in the germline V gene. The CDR3 loop spans 14 amino acids. The V end was cut by 6 bases, the J end by 0 bases, with 8 bases between. Study-wide results and limits: Weaker overall, the secondary response nonetheless peaked faster (day 5 versus 15). Clonotypes found in both CD4 and CD8 compartments made up a small share. Clones that expanded after primary vaccination mostly reappeared after the booster (less than 98% CD4, about 89% CD8). Abundant contaminating clonotypes from the bulk population could appear in FACS-sorted repertoires.

The sequencing used PBMCs, collected approximately 40 days after the first yellow fever vaccination. The clonotype originates from a man between 18 and 29 years old who received the YFV17D yellow fever vaccine. The rearrangement joins TRBV14 to TRBJ2-2, with TRBD1 as a possible D gene (5 bases). The DNA of the CDR3 is TGTGCCAGCAGGCTGACAGCGAACACCGGGGAGCTGTTTTTT. This gives the protein CASRLTANTGELFF. The variable domain in full, with the rest retrieved from reference TRBV14 and TRBJ2-2, is EAGVTQFPSHSVIEKGQTVTLRCDPISGHDNLYWYRRVMGKEIKFLLHFVKESKQDESGMPNNRFLAERTGGTYSTLKVQPAELEDSGVYFCASRLTANTGELFFGEGSRLTVL.